Listed below are T cell receptor beta chains from one sample, sequenced in a study of T cells in Graves' hyperthyroidism and ophthalmopathy. In TCRdb, the multiplex PCR reads were re-called with MiXCR into one record per CDR3 protein. This table has roughly 500,000 distinct CDR3 sequences, roughly 15% appearing once. Sequencing was carried out using blood. The receptor set was obtained from a woman aged 25 to 39 with Graves' ophthalmopathy. Both conserved end residues are part of each CDR3. A D gene is named only where the DNA matches it firmly. Size is omitted from some rows. Given values are once, few, many or a class for expanded clones.

clone size: few
D gene: .
J gene: TRBJ1-1
V gene: TRBV6-2/TRBV6-3
CDR3 DNA: TGTGCCAGCACCAGACGGACCCTTACCGTGAACACTGAAGCTTTCTTT
CDR3 protein: CASTRRTLTVNTEAFF

clone size: .
D gene: TRBD1
J gene: TRBJ1-5
V gene: TRBV10-3
CDR3 DNA: TGTGCCATCAAGGGGACAGACAATCAGCCCCAGCATTTT
CDR3 protein: CAIKGTDNQPQHF

clone size: many
D gene: TRBD1
J gene: TRBJ2-5
V gene: TRBV7-9
CDR3 DNA: TGTGCCAGCAGCCCTAGTCTGGACAGGGCTCAAGAGACCCAGTACTTC
CDR3 protein: CASSPSLDRAQETQYF

clone size: many
D gene: TRBD1
J gene: TRBJ2-3
V gene: TRBV30
CDR3 DNA: TGTGCCTGGAGCCTCGGGACAGCAGGATTCACAGATACGCAGTATTTT
CDR3 protein: CAWSLGTAGFTDTQYF

clone size: .
D gene: .
J gene: TRBJ2-2
V gene: TRBV12-3/TRBV12-4
CDR3 DNA: TGTGCCAGCAGCCGACTTGGGAGCGGACCCACCGGGGAGCTGTTTTTT
CDR3 protein: CASSRLGSGPTGELFF

clone size: many
D gene: TRBD2
J gene: TRBJ2-7
V gene: TRBV30
CDR3 DNA: TGTGCCTCTTCTAGCGGGAGGAATCCCTACGAGCAGTACTTC
CDR3 protein: CASSSGRNPYEQYF

clone size: .
D gene: TRBD2
J gene: TRBJ2-5
V gene: TRBV7-9
CDR3 DNA: TGTGCCAGCAGCCTGAGACGGGCTAGCGGGTACCAAGAGACCCGGTACTTC
CDR3 protein: CASSLRRASGYQETRYF

clone size: few
D gene: TRBD2
J gene: TRBJ2-1
V gene: TRBV9
CDR3 DNA: TGTGCCAGCAGCGTAGTAGACCCCCTAGCGGGGTTGCCCAACAATGAGCAGTTCTTC
CDR3 protein: CASSVVDPLAGLPNNEQFF

clone size: .
D gene: .
J gene: TRBJ1-2
V gene: TRBV9
CDR3 DNA: TGTGCCAGCAGCAAATCAGGGGTCTATGGCTACACCTTC
CDR3 protein: CASSKSGVYGYTF

clone size: few
D gene: TRBD2
J gene: TRBJ2-5
V gene: TRBV12-5
CDR3 DNA: TGTGCTAGTGGCAAAAGCGGGAGCCCTGCAGAGACCCAGTACTTC
CDR3 protein: CASGKSGSPAETQYF

clone size: .
D gene: .
J gene: TRBJ1-1
V gene: TRBV19
CDR3 DNA: TGTGCCACAAAGACGGTGATGAACACTGAAGCTTTCTTT
CDR3 protein: CATKTVMNTEAFF

clone size: .
D gene: TRBD1
J gene: TRBJ1-6
V gene: TRBV5-4
CDR3 DNA: TGTGCCAGCAGGGGGACAGGGGAGGTTAATTCACCCCTCCACTTT
CDR3 protein: CASRGTGEVNSPLHF

clone size: .
D gene: TRBD1
J gene: TRBJ2-7
V gene: TRBV20-1
CDR3 DNA: TGCAGTGCTAGGAAAGACAGGGGGTTCTACGAGCAGTACTTC
CDR3 protein: CSARKDRGFYEQYF

clone size: few
D gene: TRBD2
J gene: TRBJ2-1
V gene: TRBV19
CDR3 DNA: TGTGCCAGTAGTATAGGTCTGTGGGGACTAGCGGGCAGCAGCTCCTACAATGAGCAGTTCTTC
CDR3 protein: CASSIGLWGLAGSSSYNEQFF

clone size: .
D gene: TRBD2
J gene: TRBJ2-5
V gene: TRBV6-1
CDR3 DNA: TGTGCCAGCAGTCCCGGACTAGCGGGGCCACAAGAGACCCAGTACTTC
CDR3 protein: CASSPGLAGPQETQYF

clone size: many
D gene: .
J gene: TRBJ2-2
V gene: TRBV12-3/TRBV12-4
CDR3 DNA: TGTGCCAGCAGTTTTGAGGAACTAATCACCGGGGAGCTGTTTTTT
CDR3 protein: CASSFEELITGELFF

clone size: many
D gene: TRBD1
J gene: TRBJ2-1
V gene: TRBV29-1
CDR3 DNA: TGCAGCGGAGGGACAGGGGACAGCGAGCAGTTCTTC
CDR3 protein: CSGGTGDSEQFF